Below are 11 T cell receptor beta chains sequenced from a single sample in a study of PD-1 blockade in classical Hodgkin lymphoma. The method was immunoSEQ multiplex PCR; TCRdb's version includes in-frame clones alone and lacks a portion of them. The sample records about 6,600 clones, around 83% being singletons. The patients all showed relapse after autologous stem cell transplantation, while their brentuximab vedotin exposure varied. The material sequenced was peripheral blood mononuclear cells (PBMCs), taken before the second cycle of nivolumab. These receptors were obtained from a human donor with classical Hodgkin lymphoma.

V is TRBV7-2 and J is TRBJ2-2; D is ambiguous. The V gene lost 1 base and the J gene lost 6 bases, with 9 bases spanning the gap. The germline V gene encodes CDR1 SGHTA and CDR2 FQGNSA. The CDR3 loop spans 14 amino acids. The CDR3 DNA reads TGTGCCAGCAGCTTAGACTATTCATCCGGGGAGCTGTTTTTT. It yields the protein CASSLDYSSGELFF. The full variable domain, rest sourced from reference TRBV7-2 and TRBJ2-2, is GAGVSQSPSNKVTEKGKDVELRCDPISGHTALYWYRQSLGQGLEFLIYFQGNSAPDKSGLPSDRFSAERTGGSVSTLTIQRTQQEDSAVYLCASSLDYSSGELFFGEGSRLTVL.

There are a few counts of this clone. The rearrangement links TRBV2 to TRBJ1-5; D gene uncertain. V lost 7 bases to trimming and J lost 4 bases, with 11 bases between them. This CDR3 is built from 13 residues. Germline-derived CDR1 and CDR2 are SNHLY and FYNNEI. The CDR3 spells CASTGGLNQPQHF. The CDR3 bases are TGTGCCAGCACCGGCGGGTTGAATCAGCCCCAGCATTTT. Using reference TRBV2 and TRBJ1-5 for the parts outside the CDR3, the full variable domain is EPEVTQTPSHQVTQMGQEVILRCVPISNHLYFYWYRQILGQKVEFLVSFYNNEISEKSEIFDDQFSVERPDGSNFTLKIRSTKLEDSAMYFCASTGGLNQPQHFGDGTRLSIL.

The CDR3 here is CASSRGRGNTEAFF. DNA of the CDR3: TGTGCCAGCTCCCGGGGAAGGGGGAACACTGAAGCTTTCTTT. The rearrangement joins TRBV18 to TRBJ1-1, with D maybe TRBD1 (5 bases). In germline, CDR1 is KGHSH, CDR2 LQKENI. Trimming pared 6 bases from V and 1 base from J, leaving 12 bases between. The CDR3 covers 14 residues.

J is TRBJ1-1 and V is TRBV10-2; no clear D gene. CDR3 length equals 13 residues. Germline CDR1 is WSHSY and CDR2 is SAAADI. Trimming took off 6 bases at V and 0 bases at J, with 8 bases between the two ends. CDR3 sequence: CASRAGMNTEAFF. The CDR3 coding sequence is TGCGCCAGCAGGGCAGGAATGAACACTGAAGCTTTCTTT.

This clone has a single count. This chain joins TRBV19 and TRBJ1-6; D unclear. There are 16 residues in the CDR3. Trimming stripped 3 bases from V and 7 bases from J, with 16 bases between. Germline lookup yields CDR1 LNHDA and CDR2 SQIVND (reference sequence). Written as DNA, the CDR3 is TGTGCCAGTAGTATTCGGGGAACTTCGGGGAATTCACCCCTCCACTTT. This codes for CASSIRGTSGNSPLHF. The whole variable domain, remainder taken from reference TRBV19 and TRBJ1-6, is DGGITQSPKYLFRKEGQNVTLSCEQNLNHDAMYWYRQDPGQGLRLIYYSQIVNDFQKGDIAEGYSVSREKKESFPLTVTSAQKNPTAFYLCASSIRGTSGNSPLHFGNGTRLTVT.

This clone was counted a single time. The CDR3 bases are TGTGCCAGCAGCTTCACAGGGGGACAAGAGACCCAGTACTTC. Its protein is CASSFTGGQETQYF. The chain is built from TRBV7-6 and TRBJ2-5, with 8 nucleotides matching TRBD1. V trimming: 3 bases; J trimming: 2 bases; junction bases outside the gene matches: 2. Germline V CDR1 and CDR2: SGHVS, FNYEAQ. This CDR3 has 14 amino acids.

The chain carries TRBV5-3 and TRBJ1-1; weak D call: TRBD1 (5 bases). TRBV5-3 is flagged as an ORF with uncertain function. The CDR3 is made up of 14 amino acids. With 8 bases removed from V and 1 base from J, the gap between germline ends came to 15 bases. The CDR3 here is CASSPGRGNTEAFF. CDR3 bases: TGTGCCAGCAGCCCGGGGAGGGGGAACACTGAAGCTTTCTTT.

V usage is TRBV6-1 and J usage is TRBJ1-3, with a possible D match to TRBD1 (5 bases). Trimming shortened V by 7 bases and J by 4 bases, and 11 bases separated the two germline ends. The germline V gene has CDR1 MNHNS and CDR2 SASEGT. The CDR3 has 13 amino acids. The CDR3 reads CASIRWTGNTIYF. The CDR3 DNA is TGTGCCAGCATTCGATGGACAGGAAACACCATATATTTT.

The chain couples TRBV19 to TRBJ2-5; no clear D. The germline V gene has CDR1 LNHDA and CDR2 SQIVND (reference sequence). Trimming pared 3 bases from V and 0 bases from J, leaving 11 bases between. The CDR3 has 15 amino acids. The CDR3 loop is CASSIRLWYQETQYF. The CDR3 DNA reads TGTGCCAGTAGTATTCGACTCTGGTACCAAGAGACCCAGTACTTC. The full variable domain, rest sourced from reference TRBV19 and TRBJ2-5, is DGGITQSPKYLFRKEGQNVTLSCEQNLNHDAMYWYRQDPGQGLRLIYYSQIVNDFQKGDIAEGYSVSREKKESFPLTVTSAQKNPTAFYLCASSIRLWYQETQYFGPGTRLLVL.

The chain's CDR3 is CASSLTGRNTEAFF. In DNA form, the CDR3 reads TGCGCCAGCAGCCTAACAGGGAGGAACACTGAAGCTTTCTTT. This chain links TRBV5-1 with TRBJ1-1; a possible D gene is TRBD1 (6 bases). The CDR3 loop spans 14 amino acids. CDR1 and CDR2 (germline): SGHRS, YFSETQ. Trimming stripped 4 bases from V and 1 base from J, with 11 bases between.

This clone was detected once. This chain joins TRBV7-2 and TRBJ2-5; the match to TRBD1 covers 10 bases. Germline V CDR1 and CDR2: SGHTA, FQGNSA. Trimming took 5 bases from V and 0 from J; bases not matched to a gene: 9. This CDR3 is built from 17 residues. CDR3 region: CASSPTLGQGYQETQYF. The CDR3 nucleotides are TGTGCCAGCAGCCCTACCCTGGGACAGGGGTACCAAGAGACCCAGTACTTC.